This T cell receptor (beta chain) was identified during a study of cytomegalovirus exposure and HLA in healthy donors. Study conclusions and caveats: Analysis was carried out at a later point, and it linked a missense DCLRE1C variant to TCR beta V- and J-gene trimming. Sequence variants that were highly shared formed a cluster that was likely a sequencing artifact. Despite most TCR sequences being rare, some public TCRs occurred in many donors.

The primer mix had 60 Vbeta and 13 Jbeta primers. TCRdb's copy holds only in-frame clones and misses some; the assay was immunoSEQ multiplex PCR. The sample lists 110,000 to 150,000 clones; roughly 65% were seen once. The germline V gene encodes CDR1 MDHEN and CDR2 SYDVKM. The CDR3 is made up of 15 amino acids. Trimming stripped 7 bases from V and 3 bases from J, with 16 bases between. This clone occurred a few times. The antigen remains undetermined. Donors sampled were nominally healthy, though unrecorded immune exposures were likely. Sequenced material: PBMCs. The J gene is TRBJ1-5, the V gene TRBV28; tentative D call: TRBD1 (6 bases). This receptor was identified in a man aged 55 to 69 in good health and CMV-seronegative. The CDR3 region is CASTSDSFSNQPQHF. CDR3 sequence (DNA): TGTGCCAGCACCTCGGACAGTTTTTCCAATCAGCCCCAGCATTTT.